The clone carrying this TCR beta chain was seen many times. As yet, its antigen is unknown. This sample stems from a study of regulatory T cells in long-lasting Graves disease. Study-wide results and limits: TRBV28, TRBJ1-2 and TRBJ2-5 were segments that persistent disease favored.

Germline CDR1 reads SGHNT; CDR2 reads YYREEE (reference sequence). The CDR3 loop spans 15 amino acids. J lost 1 base, V lost 4 bases, and 6 bases had no gene match. Time point noted: newly diagnosed GD, antithyroid drugs for less than 3 months. There was RNA extracted from PBMCs, and the TCR library was made from it. Relying on iRepertoire HTBI primers and Arm-PCR of CDR3 regions, the team built TCR beta libraries. TCRdb used MiXCR to reprocess the multiplex PCR reads, holding one entry per CDR3 protein. The sample holds a few hundred thousand distinct CDR3 sequences, about 14% seen once. This sample also appeared in a second study, on T cells in Graves' hyperthyroidism and ophthalmopathy.

This receptor was obtained from a man younger than 45 with Graves disease. The chain employs TRBV5-4 and TRBJ2-3, with TRBD2 matching 7 bases. The specimen was peripheral blood mononuclear cells (PBMCs), collected at new diagnosis, from a patient treated with antithyroid drugs. In DNA, the CDR3 is TGTGCCAGCAGCCCACAGCGGGAACGCACAGATACGCAGTATTTT. This gives the protein CASSPQRERTDTQYF.